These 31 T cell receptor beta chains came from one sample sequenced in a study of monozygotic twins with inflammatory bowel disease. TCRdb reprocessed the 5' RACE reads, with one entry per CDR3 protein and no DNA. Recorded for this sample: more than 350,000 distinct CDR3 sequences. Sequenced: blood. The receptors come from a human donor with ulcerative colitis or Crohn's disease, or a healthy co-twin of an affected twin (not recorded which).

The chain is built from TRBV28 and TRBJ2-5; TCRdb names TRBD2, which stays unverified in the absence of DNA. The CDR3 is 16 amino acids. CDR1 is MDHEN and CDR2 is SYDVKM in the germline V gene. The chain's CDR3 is CASRSASGRVPETQYF.

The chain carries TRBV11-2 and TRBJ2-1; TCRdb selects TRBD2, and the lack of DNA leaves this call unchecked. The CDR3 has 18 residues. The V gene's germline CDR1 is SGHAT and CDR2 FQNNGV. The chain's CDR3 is CASSSRPSFPLNYNEQFF.

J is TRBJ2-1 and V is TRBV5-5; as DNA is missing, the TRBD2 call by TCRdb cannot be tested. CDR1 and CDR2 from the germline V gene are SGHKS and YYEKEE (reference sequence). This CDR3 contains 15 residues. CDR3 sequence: CASSLELAGGNEQFF.

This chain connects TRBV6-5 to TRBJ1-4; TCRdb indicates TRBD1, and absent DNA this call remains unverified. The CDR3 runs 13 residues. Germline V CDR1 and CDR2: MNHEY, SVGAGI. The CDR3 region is CASSRDRSEKLFF.

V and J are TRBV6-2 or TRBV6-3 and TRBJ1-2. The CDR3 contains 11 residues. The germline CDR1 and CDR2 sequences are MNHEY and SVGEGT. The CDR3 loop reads CASTQAHGYTF.

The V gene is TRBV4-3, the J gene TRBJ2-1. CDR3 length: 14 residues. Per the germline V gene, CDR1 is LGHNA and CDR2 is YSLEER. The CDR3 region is CASSQEPYYNEQFF.

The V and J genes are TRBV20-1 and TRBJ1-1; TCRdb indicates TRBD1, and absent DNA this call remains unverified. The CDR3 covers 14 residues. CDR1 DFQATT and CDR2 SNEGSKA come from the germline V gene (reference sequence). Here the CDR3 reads CSALRRVADTEAFF.

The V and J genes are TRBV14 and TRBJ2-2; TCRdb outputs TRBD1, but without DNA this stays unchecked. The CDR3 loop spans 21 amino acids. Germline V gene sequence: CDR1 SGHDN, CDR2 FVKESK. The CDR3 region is CASSQDPIRDREARKPGELFF.

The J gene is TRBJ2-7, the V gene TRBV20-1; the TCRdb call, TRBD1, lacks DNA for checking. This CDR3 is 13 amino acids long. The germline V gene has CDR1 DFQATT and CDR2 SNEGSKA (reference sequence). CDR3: CSAKRQGYYEQYF.

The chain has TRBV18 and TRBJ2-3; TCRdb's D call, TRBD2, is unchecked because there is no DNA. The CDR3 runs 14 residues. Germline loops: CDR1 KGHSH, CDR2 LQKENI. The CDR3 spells CASSPGTELGTQYF.

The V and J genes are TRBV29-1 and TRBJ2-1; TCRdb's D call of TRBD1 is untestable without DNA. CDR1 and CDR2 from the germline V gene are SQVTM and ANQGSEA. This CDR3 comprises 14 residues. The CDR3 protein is CSVQGQAASGEQFF.

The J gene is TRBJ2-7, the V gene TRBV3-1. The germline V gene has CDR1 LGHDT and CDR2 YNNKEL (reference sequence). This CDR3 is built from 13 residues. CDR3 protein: CASSPGGLYEQYF.

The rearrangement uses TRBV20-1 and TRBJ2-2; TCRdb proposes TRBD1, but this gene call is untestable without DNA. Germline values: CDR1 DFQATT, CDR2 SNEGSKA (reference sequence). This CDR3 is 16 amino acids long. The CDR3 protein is CSARSPDRANTGELFF.

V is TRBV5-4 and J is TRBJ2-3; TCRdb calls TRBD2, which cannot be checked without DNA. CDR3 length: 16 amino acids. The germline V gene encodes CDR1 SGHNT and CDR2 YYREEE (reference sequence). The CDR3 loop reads CASSDRLAGFTDTQYF. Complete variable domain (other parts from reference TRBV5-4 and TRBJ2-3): ETGVTQSPTHLIKTRGQQVTLRCSSQSGHNTVSWYQQALGQGPQFIFQYYREEENGRGNFPPRFSGLQFPNYSSELNVNALELDDSALYLCASSDRLAGFTDTQYFGPGTRLTVL.

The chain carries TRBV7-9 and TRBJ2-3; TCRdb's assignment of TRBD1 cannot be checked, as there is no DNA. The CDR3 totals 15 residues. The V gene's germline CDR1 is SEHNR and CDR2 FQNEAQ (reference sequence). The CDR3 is CASSSSGGLTDTQYF.

The CDR3: CASSSDRSQYF. The rearrangement links TRBV11-2 to TRBJ2-5; the TCRdb call, TRBD1, lacks DNA for checking. The germline V gene has CDR1 SGHAT and CDR2 FQNNGV. The CDR3 totals 11 residues.

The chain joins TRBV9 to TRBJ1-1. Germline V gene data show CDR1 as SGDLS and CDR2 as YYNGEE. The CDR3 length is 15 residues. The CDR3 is CASSVGYMATTEAFF.

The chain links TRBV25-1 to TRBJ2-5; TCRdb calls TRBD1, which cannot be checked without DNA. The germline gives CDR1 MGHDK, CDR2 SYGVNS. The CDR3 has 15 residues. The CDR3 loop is CASSEGGQFQETQYF.

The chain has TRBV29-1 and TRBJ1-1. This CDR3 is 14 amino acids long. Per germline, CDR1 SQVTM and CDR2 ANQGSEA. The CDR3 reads CSVEKSGKNTEAFF.

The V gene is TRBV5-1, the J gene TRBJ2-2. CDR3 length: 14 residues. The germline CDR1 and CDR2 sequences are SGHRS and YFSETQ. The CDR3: CASSSYQDTGELFF.

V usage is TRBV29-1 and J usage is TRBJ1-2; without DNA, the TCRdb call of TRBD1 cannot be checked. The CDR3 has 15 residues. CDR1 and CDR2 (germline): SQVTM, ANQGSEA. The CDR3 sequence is CSVEGGPNKNYGYTF.

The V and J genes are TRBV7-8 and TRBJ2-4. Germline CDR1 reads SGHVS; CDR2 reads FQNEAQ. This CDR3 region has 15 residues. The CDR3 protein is CASSLAGLAKNIQYF.

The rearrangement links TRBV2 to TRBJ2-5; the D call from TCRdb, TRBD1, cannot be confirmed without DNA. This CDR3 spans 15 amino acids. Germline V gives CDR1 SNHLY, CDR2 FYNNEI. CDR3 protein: CASSEDRQWGETQYF.

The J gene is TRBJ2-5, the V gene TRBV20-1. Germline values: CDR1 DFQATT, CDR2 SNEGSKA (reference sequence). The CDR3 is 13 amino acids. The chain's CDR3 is CSARSGQQETQYF.

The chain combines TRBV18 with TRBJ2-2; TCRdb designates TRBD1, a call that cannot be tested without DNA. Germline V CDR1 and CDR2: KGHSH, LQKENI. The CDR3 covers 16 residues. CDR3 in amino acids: CASSPTGTGYTGELFF.

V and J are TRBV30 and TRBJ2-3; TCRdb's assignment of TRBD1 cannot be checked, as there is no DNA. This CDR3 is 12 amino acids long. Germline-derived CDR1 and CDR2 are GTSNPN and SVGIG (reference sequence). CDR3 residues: CAWTKGGGPSYF.

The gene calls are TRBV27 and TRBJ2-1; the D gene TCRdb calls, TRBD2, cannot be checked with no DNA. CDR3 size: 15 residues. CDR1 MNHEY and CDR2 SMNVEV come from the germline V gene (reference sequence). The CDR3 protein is CASSLSSGGGNEQFF.

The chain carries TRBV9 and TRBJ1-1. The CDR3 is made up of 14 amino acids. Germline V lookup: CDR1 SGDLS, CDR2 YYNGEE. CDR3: CASSVASPSTEAFF.

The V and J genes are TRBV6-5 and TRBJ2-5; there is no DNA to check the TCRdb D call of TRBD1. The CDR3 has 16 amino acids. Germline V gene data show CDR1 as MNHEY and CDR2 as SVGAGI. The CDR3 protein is CASSYSWTGHWETQYF.

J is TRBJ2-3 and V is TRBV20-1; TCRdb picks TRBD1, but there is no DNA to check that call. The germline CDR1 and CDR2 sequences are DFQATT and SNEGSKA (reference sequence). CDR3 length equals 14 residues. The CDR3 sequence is CSAPDASSTDTQYF.

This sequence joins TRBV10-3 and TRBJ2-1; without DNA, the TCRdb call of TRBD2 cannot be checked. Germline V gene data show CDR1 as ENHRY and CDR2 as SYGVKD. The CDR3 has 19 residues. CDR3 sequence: CAISEFPSSGSQSYNEQFF.